Listed here are 22 T cell receptor beta chains from one sample, sequenced in a study of blood T cell repertoires in COVID-19. Profiling relied on immunoSEQ multiplex PCR, and the TCRdb table lists in-frame clones only, not all of them. The sample has 90,000 to 120,000 clones, roughly 80% seen once. The specimen was peripheral blood. These receptors all stem from a man aged 55 to 69 with acute or convalescent COVID-19.

The chain carries TRBV28 and TRBJ1-4, with 7 bases lining up with TRBD1. CDR1 and CDR2 (germline): MDHEN, SYDVKM. This CDR3 spans 14 amino acids. The V and J ends lost 3 bases and 4 bases, in that order; junction bases with no gene match: 2. Here the CDR3 reads CASSFRDSNEKLFF. The CDR3 DNA sequence: TGTGCCAGCAGTTTCCGGGACAGTAATGAAAAACTGTTTTTT.

The V call is TRBV4-3, the J call TRBJ2-1; D is unclear. Trimming pared 3 bases from V and 4 bases from J, leaving 28 bases between. This CDR3 region has 20 residues. Per the germline V gene, CDR1 is LGHNA and CDR2 is YSLEER. The CDR3 DNA sequence: TGCGCCAGCAGCCAGGATACTAACCAAGCCACTTCATGGATTTACAATGAGCAGTTCTTC. It is translated as CASSQDTNQATSWIYNEQFF.

This chain connects TRBV28 to TRBJ2-1; 9 bases are shared with TRBD2. The ends lost 6 bases at V and 4 bases at J; junction bases unmatched: 10. Germline V gene data show CDR1 as MDHEN and CDR2 as SYDVKM. CDR3 length: 16 amino acids. CDR3 sequence reads: CASSSASGGPYNEQFF. In DNA, the CDR3 is TGTGCCAGCAGCTCCGCGAGCGGGGGGCCATACAATGAGCAGTTCTTC.

V usage is TRBV27 and J usage is TRBJ2-4; D possibly corresponds to TRBD2 (7 bases). Trimming stripped 3 bases from V and 8 bases from J, with 11 bases between. Germline V gives CDR1 MNHEY, CDR2 SMNVEV (reference sequence). The CDR3 is made up of 13 amino acids. CDR3 coding DNA: TGTGCCAGCAGTTTCAGGGAGGGGGACATTCAGTACTTC. Its protein is CASSFREGDIQYF.

CDR3 protein: CASSEGGGGGNQPQHF. The CDR3 DNA sequence: TGTGCCAGCAGTGAAGGGGGAGGTGGGGGCAATCAGCCCCAGCATTTT. This chain joins TRBV6-1 and TRBJ1-5; D ambiguous. The CDR3 covers 16 residues. Trimming shortened V by 1 base and J by 2 bases, and 12 bases separated the two germline ends. Germline assignment: CDR1 MNHNS and CDR2 SASEGT.

The chain joins TRBV7-3 to TRBJ1-1, with 7 bases lining up with TRBD1. This CDR3 comprises 14 residues. Trimming cost V 2 bases and J 5 bases; bases outside gene matches: 5. CDR1 and CDR2 from the germline V gene are SGHTA and FQGTGA. CDR3 region: CASSLAGGMTEAFF. The CDR3 nucleotides read TGTGCCAGCAGCTTAGCAGGGGGAATGACTGAAGCTTTCTTT. Based on the CDR3 plus reference TRBV7-3 and TRBJ1-1, the full variable domain is GAGVSQTPSNKVTEKGKYVELRCDPISGHTALYWYRQSLGQGPEFLIYFQGTGAADDSGLPNDRFFAVRPEGSVSTLKIQRTERGDSAVYLCASSLAGGMTEAFFGQGTRLTVV.

The rearrangement uses TRBV6-5 and TRBJ2-7, with 7 bases identical to TRBD1. With V trimmed by 2 bases and J by 1 base, 5 bases remained unmatched. The length of the CDR3 is 15 residues. CDR1 MNHEY and CDR2 SVGAGI come from the germline V gene. CDR3 sequence reads: CASSYGAGGSYEQYF. CDR3 nucleotide sequence: TGTGCCAGCAGTTACGGGGCAGGGGGTTCCTACGAGCAGTACTTC.

The chain has TRBV4-3 and TRBJ2-7, with D perhaps TRBD1 (6 bases). The V end lost 0 bases, the J end lost 1 base, and 10 bases lay between the germline ends. CDR1 is LGHNA and CDR2 is YSLEER in the germline V gene. This CDR3 region has 15 residues. CDR3 DNA: TGCGCCAGCAGCCAAGATCAGGGGAGATCCTACGAGCAGTACTTC. This gives the protein CASSQDQGRSYEQYF.

In this sample, this clone turned up once. The genes are TRBV6-1 and TRBJ1-5; D might be TRBD1 (5 bases). The CDR3 is 15 amino acids. V dropped 1 base and J dropped 5 bases, with 12 bases sitting between them. Germline values: CDR1 MNHNS, CDR2 SASEGT. The CDR3 region is CASSEVWGGYQPQHF. Written as DNA, the CDR3 is TGTGCCAGCAGTGAAGTATGGGGGGGTTATCAGCCCCAGCATTTT.

The chain employs TRBV25-1 and TRBJ1-5; D is perhaps TRBD1 (6 bases). Germline V lookup: CDR1 MGHDK, CDR2 SYGVNS. The CDR3 runs to 14 residues. V was trimmed by 5 bases and J by 4 bases, leaving 12 bases between them. The CDR3 region is CASSSQGRNQPQHF. In nucleotides, the CDR3 is TGTGCCAGCAGTTCACAGGGACGGAATCAGCCCCAGCATTTT.

This chain uses TRBV28 with TRBJ2-1; 10 bases are shared with TRBD2. The CDR3 loop spans 16 amino acids. With V trimmed by 6 bases and J by 1 base, 6 bases remained unmatched. Germline CDR1 MDHEN, CDR2 SYDVKM. This chain's CDR3 is CASSTRLAGSYNEQFF. CDR3 bases: TGTGCCAGCAGCACCCGACTAGCGGGTTCCTACAATGAGCAGTTCTTC.

This chain joins TRBV5-8 and TRBJ2-2; 7 nucleotides match TRBD1. Germline V gene lookup returns CDR1 SGHTS and CDR2 YDEGEE. The V and J ends lost 4 bases and 0 bases, in that order; junction bases with no gene match: 6. The CDR3 is made up of 16 amino acids. CDR3 in amino acids: CASSDGQVANTGELFF. CDR3 nucleotide sequence: TGTGCCAGCAGCGACGGACAGGTGGCGAACACCGGGGAGCTGTTTTTT.

This clone was picked up a small number of times. The chain combines TRBV7-2 with TRBJ2-1, with D possibly being TRBD1 (5 bases). The V end lost 1 base, the J end lost 10 bases, and 17 bases lay between the germline ends. CDR3 size: 15 residues. Germline V gene sequence: CDR1 SGHTA, CDR2 FQGNSA. The CDR3 reads CASSLVRAGNGEQFF. The CDR3 DNA reads TGTGCCAGCAGCTTAGTTAGGGCAGGGAACGGGGAGCAGTTCTTC.

This chain joins TRBV19 and TRBJ2-1; 10 positions match TRBD2. Trimming at V came to 5 bases and at J to 3 bases, leaving 7 bases not matched to a gene. There are 16 residues in the CDR3. Germline CDR1 is LNHDA and CDR2 is SQIVND (reference sequence). The CDR3 coding sequence is TGTGCCAGTAGTCCTCAGCGGGGGGGCCTCTACAATGAGCAGTTCTTC. As protein: CASSPQRGGLYNEQFF.

The J gene is TRBJ1-6, the V gene TRBV2; 9 nucleotides agree with TRBD1. The CDR3 extends over 15 amino acids. Germline-derived CDR1 and CDR2 are SNHLY and FYNNEI. J was trimmed by 7 bases and V by 10 bases; bases with no gene match: 11. The CDR3 DNA reads TGTGCCACCATAGGCTCGGGACAGGGAAATTCACCCCTCCACTTT. It specifies CATIGSGQGNSPLHF.

The chain recombines TRBV12-3 or TRBV12-4 with TRBJ2-2, with TRBD1 matching 7 bases. V dropped 7 bases and J dropped 7; count of bases not matched to a gene: 6. The CDR3 runs to 13 residues. The CDR3, as DNA: TGTGCCAGCATCGACAGGGTCGACGGGGAGCTGTTTTTT. As protein: CASIDRVDGELFF.

This sequence joins TRBV10-3 and TRBJ1-1; 8 nucleotides line up with TRBD1. From germline, CDR1 is ENHRY and CDR2 SYGVKD. CDR3 size: 15 residues. V lost 3 bases, J lost 3 bases, and 6 bases stayed unmatched. The DNA of the CDR3 is TGTGCCATCAGTGACCCCGGGACAGGAGACACTGAAGCTTTCTTT. Protein product: CAISDPGTGDTEAFF.

The chain combines TRBV7-9 with TRBJ1-1; D call uncertain. The CDR3 extends over 12 amino acids. Germline-derived CDR1 and CDR2 are SEHNR and FQNEAQ (reference sequence). With 2 bases removed from V and 4 bases from J, the gap between germline ends came to 5 bases. The CDR3 loop is CASSLSATEAFF. CDR3 sequence (DNA): TGTGCCAGCAGCTTAAGCGCCACTGAAGCTTTCTTT.

The J gene is TRBJ1-4, the V gene TRBV6-5, with D possibly matching TRBD1 (6 bases). The CDR3 contains 14 residues. V was shortened by 5 bases and J by 7 bases, with 14 bases between the two germline ends. The germline CDR1 and CDR2 sequences are MNHEY and SVGAGI. The CDR3 DNA follows: TGTGCCAGCAGTCCGGGCTTAGGGGGTGAAAAACTGTTTTTT. This sequence encodes CASSPGLGGEKLFF.

This chain connects TRBV11-3 to TRBJ1-4, with TRBD1 matching over 11 bases. The CDR3 has 18 residues. In germline, CDR1 is SGHNT, CDR2 YENEEA. Trimming took 3 bases from V and 8 from J; bases not matched to a gene: 14. As DNA, the CDR3 is TGTGCCAGCAGCTTCGAGTTCGGCCTAGGGACAGGGGGAGAAAAACTGTTTTTT. The encoded protein is CASSFEFGLGTGGEKLFF.

This chain joins TRBV7-3 and TRBJ2-6; weak D call: TRBD2 (5 bases). This CDR3 has 15 residues. The germline V gene encodes CDR1 SGHTA and CDR2 FQGTGA. Trimming shortened V by 5 bases and J by 0 bases, and 8 bases separated the two germline ends. The CDR3 bases are TGTGCCAGCAGCCCCGGGAACTCTGGGGCCAACGTCCTGACTTTC. Amino acids: CASSPGNSGANVLTF.

The chain links TRBV4-1 to TRBJ1-5; D remains unclear. The CDR3 runs to 15 residues. The V end was cut by 0 bases, the J end by 1 base, with 7 bases between. Germline-derived CDR1 and CDR2 are MGHRA and YSYEKL. CDR3 nucleotide sequence: TGCGCCAGCAGCCAAGACAGCGGAAGCAATCAGCCCCAGCATTTT. This translates into CASSQDSGSNQPQHF.